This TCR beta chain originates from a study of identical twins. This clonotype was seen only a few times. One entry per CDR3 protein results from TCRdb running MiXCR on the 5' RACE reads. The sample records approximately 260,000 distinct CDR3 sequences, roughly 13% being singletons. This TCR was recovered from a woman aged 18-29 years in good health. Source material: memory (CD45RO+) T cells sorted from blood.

The CDR3 region is CASSSISAEQFF. The CDR3 DNA reads TGTGCCAGCAGCTCGATTAGCGCCGAGCAGTTCTTC. The chain joins TRBV7-9 to TRBJ2-1; the D gene is possibly TRBD2 (5 bases). V was cut by 4 bases and J by 10 bases, with 11 bases left in between. CDR3 length equals 12 residues. The V gene's germline CDR1 is SEHNR and CDR2 FQNEAQ (reference sequence).